This T cell receptor (beta chain) came from a study of shared clonotypes between healthy human individuals. This CDR3 contains 15 residues. V gave up 2 bases and J gave up 0 bases, with 11 bases separating them. Germline CDR1 is SGHTA and CDR2 is FQGTGA. Data came from immunoSEQ multiplex PCR; TCRdb stores just in-frame clones and leaves some out. The sample carries about a million clones, around 76% recorded once. This chain joins TRBV7-3 and TRBJ2-7, with D possibly TRBD2 on 6 matching bases. This receptor was identified in a young man in good health. The specimen sequenced was memory CD4+ T cells sorted from blood. Subset reported: CD45RA-negative fraction. Here the CDR3 reads CASSLGAGPSYEQYF. The CDR3 nucleotides are TGTGCCAGCAGCTTAGGGGCGGGGCCCTCCTACGAGCAGTACTTC.